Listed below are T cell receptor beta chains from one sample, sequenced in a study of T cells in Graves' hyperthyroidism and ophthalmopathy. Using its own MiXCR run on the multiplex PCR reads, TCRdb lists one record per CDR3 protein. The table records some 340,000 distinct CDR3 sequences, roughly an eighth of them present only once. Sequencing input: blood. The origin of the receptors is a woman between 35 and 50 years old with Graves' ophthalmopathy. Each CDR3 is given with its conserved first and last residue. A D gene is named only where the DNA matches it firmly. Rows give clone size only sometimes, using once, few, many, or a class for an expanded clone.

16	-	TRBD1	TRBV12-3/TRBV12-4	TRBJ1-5	CASKGQAGGSNQPQHF	TGTGCCAGCAAGGGACAGGCTGGTGGGAGCAATCAGCCCCAGCATTTT
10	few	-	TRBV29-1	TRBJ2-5	CSVAGETQYF	TGCAGCGTTGCGGGAGAGACCCAGTACTTC
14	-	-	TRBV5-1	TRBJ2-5	CASSFSQGQETQYF	TGCGCCAGCAGCTTCTCCCAGGGTCAGGAGACCCAGTACTTC
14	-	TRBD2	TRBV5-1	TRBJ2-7	CASSFRPGGYEQYF	TGCGCCAGCAGCTTCAGACCGGGGGGTTACGAGCAGTACTTC
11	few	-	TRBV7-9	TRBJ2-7	CASTSGYEQYF	TGTGCCAGCACCTCCGGCTACGAGCAGTACTTC
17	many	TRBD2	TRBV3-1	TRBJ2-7	CASSPRLAGGPSYEQYF	TGTGCCAGCAGTCCCCGACTAGCGGGAGGACCCTCCTACGAGCAGTACTTC
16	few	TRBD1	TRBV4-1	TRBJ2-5	CASSSGQGGLSETQYF	TGCGCCAGCAGCTCAGGACAGGGTGGCTTAAGCGAGACCCAGTACTTC
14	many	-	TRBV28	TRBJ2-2	CASSLEGYTGELFF	TGTGCCAGCAGTTTAGAGGGCTACACCGGGGAGCTGTTTTTT
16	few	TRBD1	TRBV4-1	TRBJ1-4	CASSILRQGPNEKLFF	TGCGCCAGCAGTATTCTACGACAGGGACCTAATGAAAAACTGTTTTTT
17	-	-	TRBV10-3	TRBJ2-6	CAISGGRDFSGANVLTF	TGTGCCATCAGTGGGGGCCGGGATTTCTCTGGGGCCAACGTCCTGACTTTC
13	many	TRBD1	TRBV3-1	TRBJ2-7	CASTGTGSYEQYF	TGTGCCAGCACCGGGACAGGATCCTACGAGCAGTACTTC
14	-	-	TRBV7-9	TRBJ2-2	CASSLVQNTGELFF	TGTGCCAGCAGCTTAGTCCAAAACACCGGGGAGCTGTTTTTT
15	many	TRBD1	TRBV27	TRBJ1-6	CASRQGRSYNSPLHF	TGTGCCAGCAGACAGGGGCGCTCCTATAATTCACCCCTCCACTTT
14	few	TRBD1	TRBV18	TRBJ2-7	CASSDLDRGREQYF	TGTGCCAGCTCCGACTTAGACAGGGGTCGCGAGCAGTACTTC
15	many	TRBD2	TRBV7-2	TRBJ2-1	CASSWLAGADNEQFF	TGTGCCAGCAGCTGGCTAGCGGGGGCCGACAATGAGCAGTTCTTC
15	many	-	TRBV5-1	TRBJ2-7	CASRTGTMSSYEQYF	TGCGCCAGCAGAACAGGGACCATGAGCTCCTACGAGCAGTACTTC
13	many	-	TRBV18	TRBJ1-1	CASSLRSNTEAFF	TGTGCCAGCTCGCTAAGATCGAACACTGAAGCTTTCTTT
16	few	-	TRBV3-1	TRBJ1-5	CASSQGTENSNQPQHF	TGTGCCAGCAGCCAAGGGACAGAGAATAGCAATCAGCCCCAGCATTTT
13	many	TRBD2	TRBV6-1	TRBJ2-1	CASSFGTSGPQFF	TGTGCCAGCAGCTTCGGGACTAGCGGGCCTCAGTTCTTC
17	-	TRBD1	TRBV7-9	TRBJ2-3	CASSLPGGTGGGDTQYF	TGTGCCAGCAGCTTACCAGGCGGGACAGGGGGGGGAGATACGCAGTATTTT
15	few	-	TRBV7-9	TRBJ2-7	CASSKPDGRLYEQYF	TGTGCCAGCAGTAAGCCGGACGGGCGCCTCTACGAGCAGTACTTC
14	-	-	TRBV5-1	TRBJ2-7	CASSLVVGAGEQYF	TGCGCCAGCAGCTTGGTTGTAGGCGCTGGGGAGCAGTACTTC
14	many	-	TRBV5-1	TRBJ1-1	CASSTGQSNAEAFF	TGCGCCAGCAGCACAGGACAGTCTAACGCTGAAGCTTTCTTT
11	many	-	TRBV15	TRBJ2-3	CATSRADTQYF	TGTGCCACCAGCAGAGCAGATACGCAGTATTTT
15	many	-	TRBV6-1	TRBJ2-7	CASSESRGLSYEQYF	TGTGCCAGCAGTGAGTCCCGGGGGCTCTCCTACGAGCAGTACTTC
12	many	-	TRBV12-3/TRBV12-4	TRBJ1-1	CASSSPSSEAFF	TGTGCCAGCAGTTCCCCAAGCTCTGAAGCTTTCTTT
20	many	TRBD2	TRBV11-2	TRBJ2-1	CASSPPTSGSRYVGYNEQFF	TGTGCCAGCAGCCCTCCGACTAGCGGGAGTAGATATGTCGGCTACAATGAGCAGTTCTTC
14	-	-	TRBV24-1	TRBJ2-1	CATSDLGFTQEQFF	TGTGCCACCAGTGATTTGGGATTTACACAAGAGCAGTTCTTC
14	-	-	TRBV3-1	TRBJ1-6	CASSRIGNNSPLHF	TGTGCCAGCAGCCGGATCGGGAATAATTCACCCCTCCACTTT
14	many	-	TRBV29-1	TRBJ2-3	CSVARQQSTDTQYF	TGCAGCGTTGCAAGACAGCAAAGCACAGATACGCAGTATTTT
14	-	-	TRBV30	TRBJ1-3	CAWSDQDSGNTIYF	TGTGCCTGGAGCGACCAAGACTCTGGAAACACCATATATTTT
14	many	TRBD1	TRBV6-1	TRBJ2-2	CASRMDRTRGELFF	TGTGCCAGCAGAATGGACAGGACGAGGGGGGAGCTGTTTTTT
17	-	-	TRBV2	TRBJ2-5	CASSESRASPAQETQYF	TGTGCCAGCAGTGAAAGCAGGGCTAGCCCCGCCCAAGAGACCCAGTACTTC
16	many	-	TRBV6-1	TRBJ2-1	CASSELPAGEGNEQFF	TGTGCCAGCAGTGAACTCCCTGCAGGGGAGGGCAATGAGCAGTTCTTC
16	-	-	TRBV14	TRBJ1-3	CASSQDLGISGNTIYF	TGTGCCAGCAGCCAAGATCTCGGCATCTCTGGAAACACCATATATTTT
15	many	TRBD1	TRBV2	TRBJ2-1	CASSISTGVGNEQFF	TGTGCCAGCAGTATATCCACAGGGGTTGGAAATGAGCAGTTCTTC
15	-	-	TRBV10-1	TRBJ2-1	CASSASGLVGGEQFF	TGCGCCAGCAGTGCGTCGGGTTTGGTAGGAGGTGAGCAGTTCTTC
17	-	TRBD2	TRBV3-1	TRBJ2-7	CASSQVTSGAFYYEQYF	TGTGCCAGCAGCCAAGTGACTAGCGGGGCCTTCTACTACGAGCAGTACTTC
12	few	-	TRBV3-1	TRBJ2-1	CASSQEGWAQFF	TGTGCCAGCAGCCAAGAGGGGTGGGCCCAGTTCTTC
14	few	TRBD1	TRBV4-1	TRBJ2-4	CASSQSRTGNIQYF	TGCGCCAGCAGCCAAAGCCGGACAGGGAACATTCAGTACTTC
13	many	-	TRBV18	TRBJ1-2	CASSTLAESGYTF	TGTGCCAGCTCGACCTTAGCAGAAAGTGGCTACACCTTC
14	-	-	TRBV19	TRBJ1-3	CASHEPGRGNTIYF	TGTGCCAGCCACGAACCAGGGCGAGGAAACACCATATATTTT
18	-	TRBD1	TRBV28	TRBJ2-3	CASSFSPGTGGSTDTQYF	TGTGCCAGCAGTTTCTCCCCTGGGACAGGGGGAAGCACAGATACGCAGTATTTT
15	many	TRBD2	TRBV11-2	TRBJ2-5	CASSVLAGGQETQYF	TGTGCCAGCAGCGTGCTAGCGGGGGGGCAAGAGACCCAGTACTTC
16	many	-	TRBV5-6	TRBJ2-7	CASSTDAGTGSYEQYF	TGTGCCAGCAGCACGGATGCCGGGACGGGATCCTACGAGCAGTACTTC